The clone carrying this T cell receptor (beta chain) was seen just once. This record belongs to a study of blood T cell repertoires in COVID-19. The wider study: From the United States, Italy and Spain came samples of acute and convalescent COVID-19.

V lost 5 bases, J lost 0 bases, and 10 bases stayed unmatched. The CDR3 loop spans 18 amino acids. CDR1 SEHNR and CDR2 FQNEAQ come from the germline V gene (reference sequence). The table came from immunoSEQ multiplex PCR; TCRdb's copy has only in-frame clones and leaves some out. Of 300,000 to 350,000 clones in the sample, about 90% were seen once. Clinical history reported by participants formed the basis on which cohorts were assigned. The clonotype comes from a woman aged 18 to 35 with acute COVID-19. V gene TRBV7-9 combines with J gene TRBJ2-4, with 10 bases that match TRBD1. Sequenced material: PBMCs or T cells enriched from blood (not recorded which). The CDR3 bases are TGTGCCAGCAGCGCCGGACAGGGGGGTACTCTAGCCAAAAACATTCAGTACTTC. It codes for CASSAGQGGTLAKNIQYF.